The 30 T cell receptor beta chains presented below share a single source sample, sequenced in a study of T cells in Graves' hyperthyroidism and ophthalmopathy. The TCR beta CDR3 regions underwent amplification using RNA transcripts as the source. The HTBI primer set drove a first-round RT-PCR of the TCR CDR3. One entry per CDR3 protein results from TCRdb running MiXCR on the multiplex PCR reads. The sample has 380,000 or so distinct CDR3 sequences, around 13% seen once; the top ten hold 20% to 25%. The specimen sequenced was blood. These receptor sequences come from a woman in her twenties or thirties with Graves' hyperthyroidism.

This clonotype was counted between two and nine times. This sequence joins TRBV2 and TRBJ2-7; D call uncertain. From germline, CDR1 is SNHLY and CDR2 FYNNEI. The CDR3 runs 14 residues. V was clipped by 6 bases and J by 3 bases, with 15 bases between them. CDR3 protein: CASSPAGIGYEQYF. The CDR3 DNA is TGTGCCAGCAGCCCAGCAGGCATTGGCTACGAGCAGTACTTC.

The sample holds many counts of this clonotype. This rearrangement joins TRBV2 to TRBJ2-3, with 14 bases that match TRBD2. The CDR3 has 16 residues. After removal of 4 bases from V and 3 bases from J, the junction contained 3 bases not matched to a gene. Germline V gene sequence: CDR1 SNHLY, CDR2 FYNNEI. The CDR3 nucleotides read TGTGCCAGCAGTGGACTAGCGGGAGGGCGGACAGATACGCAGTATTTT. Its protein product is CASSGLAGGRTDTQYF. The whole variable domain, remainder taken from reference TRBV2 and TRBJ2-3, is EPEVTQTPSHQVTQMGQEVILRCVPISNHLYFYWYRQILGQKVEFLVSFYNNEISEKSEIFDDQFSVERPDGSNFTLKIRSTKLEDSAMYFCASSGLAGGRTDTQYFGPGTRLTVL.

In DNA form, the CDR3 reads TGCAGCGTTGAAGGGCTAGGCTCTGGGGCCAACGTCCTGACTTTC. Residues: CSVEGLGSGANVLTF. The rearrangement uses TRBV29-1 and TRBJ2-6; D not resolved. The CDR3 totals 15 residues. Germline assignment: CDR1 SQVTM and CDR2 ANQGSEA. The V end was cut by 1 base, the J end by 0 bases, with 7 bases between.

This clonotype was seen repeatedly, ten times or more. This chain connects TRBV7-8 to TRBJ2-7; 9 nucleotides match TRBD2. Germline trimming cut 2 bases from V and 3 bases from J; bases unmatched to any gene: 8. The CDR3 extends over 16 amino acids. Per germline, CDR1 SGHVS and CDR2 FQNEAQ. CDR3 coding DNA: TGTGCCAGCAGCTTATCCCGACTAGCGGTTAACTACGAGCAGTACTTC. Amino acid sequence: CASSLSRLAVNYEQYF. Using reference TRBV7-8 and TRBJ2-7 for the parts outside the CDR3, the full variable domain is GAGVSQSPRYKVAKRGQDVALRCDPISGHVSLFWYQQALGQGPEFLTYFQNEAQLDKSGLPSDRFFAERPEGSVSTLKIQRTQQEDSAVYLCASSLSRLAVNYEQYFGPGTRLTVT.

This clonotype was counted many times. The chain employs TRBV24-1 and TRBJ1-4, with D possibly matching TRBD1 (6 bases). The V end was cut by 4 bases, the J end by 8 bases, with 16 bases between. The CDR3 sequence is 15 residues long. Germline values: CDR1 KGHDR, CDR2 SFDVKD. CDR3 DNA sequence: TGTGCCACCAGTGACTCCGGACAGCTGGGCGAAAAACTGTTTTTT. Translation gives CATSDSGQLGEKLFF.

The chain carries TRBV29-1 and TRBJ1-4; D unresolved. CDR3 length: 13 residues. Germline CDR1 and CDR2: SQVTM and ANQGSEA. The CDR3 spells CSVGSAANEKLFF. In DNA form, the CDR3 reads TGCAGTGTGGGGTCGGCTGCAAATGAAAAACTGTTTTTT. The complete variable domain, with remaining parts taken from reference TRBV29-1 and TRBJ1-4, reads SAVISQKPSRDICQRGTSLTIQCQVDSQVTMMFWYRQQPGQSLTLIATANQGSEATYESGFVIDKFPISRPNLTFSTLTVSNMSPEDSSIYLCSVGSAANEKLFFGSGTQLSVL.

This clonotype came up a few times. The CDR3 is CASSPTDRITAFF. The CDR3 DNA reads TGTGCCAGCTCACCGACCGACAGGATTACAGCTTTCTTT. This chain joins TRBV18 and TRBJ1-1; perhaps TRBD1 as D (6 bases). The CDR3 consists of 13 residues. Deletions cut 3 bases from V and 10 bases from J, with 15 bases between. Germline V CDR1 and CDR2: KGHSH, LQKENI.

This chain connects TRBV7-2 to TRBJ2-6; D remains ambiguous. The V gene lost 2 bases and the J gene lost 2 bases, with 7 bases spanning the gap. The V gene's germline CDR1 is SGHTA and CDR2 FQGNSA. This CDR3 has 15 amino acids. In DNA, the CDR3 is TGTGCCAGCAGCTTAATGCGTGCTGGGGCCAACGTCCTGACTTTC. It specifies CASSLMRAGANVLTF.

This chain joins TRBV6-1 and TRBJ1-2; D uncertain. Trimming stripped 7 bases from V and 2 bases from J, with 14 bases between. The length of the CDR3 is 14 residues. Per the germline V gene, CDR1 is MNHNS and CDR2 is SASEGT. For the CDR3, the DNA is TGTGCCAGCACTCCCGGCGGGAGAAACTATGGCTACACCTTC. Amino acids: CASTPGGRNYGYTF.

This clonotype has more than one count but fewer than ten. The rearrangement uses TRBV10-3 and TRBJ2-3; D unresolved. Between the trimmed V and J ends, which lost 2 bases and 3 bases, there was a span of 3 bases. The length of the CDR3 is 12 residues. Germline loops: CDR1 ENHRY, CDR2 SYGVKD. The CDR3 DNA sequence: TGTGCCATCAGTGAGGCAACAGATACGCAGTATTTT. Translated, it gives CAISEATDTQYF.

This clonotype was observed a few times. The chain joins TRBV7-9 to TRBJ1-1, with D maybe TRBD1 (6 bases). The CDR3 runs to 14 residues. Germline CDR1 and CDR2: SEHNR and FQNEAQ (reference sequence). V lost 3 bases and J 1 base, leaving 9 bases between the germline ends. The chain's CDR3 is CASSFTQGNTEAFF. Here the CDR3 DNA reads TGTGCCAGCAGCTTCACACAGGGGAACACTGAAGCTTTCTTT.

This clonotype was counted only a few times. The chain has TRBV20-1 and TRBJ2-2, with TRBD2 identical over 9 bases. The germline gives CDR1 DFQATT, CDR2 SNEGSKA (reference sequence). V shed 3 bases and J 5 bases; nucleotides not matched to a gene: 7. There are 15 residues in the CDR3. The DNA for the CDR3 is TGCAGTGCTAGTTTAGCGGGAGTAATAACCGGGGAGCTGTTTTTT. The encoded protein is CSASLAGVITGELFF.

This clonotype has ten or more counts. This rearrangement joins TRBV19 to TRBJ2-1, with 14 bases matching TRBD2. Trimming took 3 bases from V and 5 from J; bases not matched to a gene: 12. Germline CDR1 and CDR2: LNHDA and SQIVND (reference sequence). CDR3 length: 19 amino acids. The DNA for the CDR3 is TGTGCCAGTAGTATGGGACTAGCGGGAGCGGGTGGTTTGCACAATGAGCAGTTCTTC. Translation: CASSMGLAGAGGLHNEQFF. Together with reference TRBV19 and TRBJ2-1, the CDR3 gives the full variable domain: DGGITQSPKYLFRKEGQNVTLSCEQNLNHDAMYWYRQDPGQGLRLIYYSQIVNDFQKGDIAEGYSVSREKKESFPLTVTSAQKNPTAFYLCASSMGLAGAGGLHNEQFFGPGTRLTVL.

This clonotype has ten or more counts. The chain combines TRBV3-1 with TRBJ1-2, with 9 bases fitting TRBD1. The length of the CDR3 is 15 residues. Germline V lookup: CDR1 LGHDT, CDR2 YNNKEL (reference sequence). The V segment lost 3 bases and the J segment 8 bases; nucleotides outside the gene matches: 10. CDR3 loop: CASSHPGQGHFGYTF. For the CDR3, the DNA is TGTGCCAGCAGCCACCCGGGACAGGGCCATTTCGGCTACACCTTC.

V usage is TRBV11-1 and J usage is TRBJ1-2; TRBD1 aligns across 9 bases. The CDR3 loop spans 16 amino acids. The germline CDR1 and CDR2 sequences are SGHAT and FQDESV (reference sequence). V shed 5 bases, J shed 6 bases, and the junction held 13 bases outside the gene matches. The CDR3, as DNA: TGTGCCAGCAGCCACGGACCGGGACAGGGCGGGGATGGCTACACCTTC. Protein product: CASSHGPGQGGDGYTF.

In this sample, this clonotype turned up many times. This chain joins TRBV10-1 and TRBJ2-3, with D possibly matching TRBD2 (6 bases). The V and J ends lost 0 bases and 0 bases respectively, with 13 bases between them. This CDR3 region has 17 residues. Per germline, CDR1 WNHNN and CDR2 SYGVQD (reference sequence). The chain's CDR3 is CASSESSLAISTDTQYF. CDR3 nucleotide sequence: TGCGCCAGCAGTGAGTCGAGTCTAGCGATTAGCACAGATACGCAGTATTTT.

The CDR3 bases are TGTGCCAGCAGCCACGGGACACGAGAGACCCAGTACTTC. Protein sequence: CASSHGTRETQYF. The V gene is TRBV3-1, the J gene TRBJ2-5; maybe TRBD1 (6 bases). The V gene lost 3 bases and the J gene lost 4 bases, with 9 bases spanning the gap. The germline V gene has CDR1 LGHDT and CDR2 YNNKEL (reference sequence). This CDR3 spans 13 amino acids.

This chain connects TRBV4-3 to TRBJ2-1; D perhaps matches TRBD1 (5 bases). Per germline, CDR1 LGHNA and CDR2 YSLEER. This CDR3 has 16 residues. V gave up 2 bases and J gave up 3 bases, with 14 bases separating them. Here the CDR3 reads CASSQSQGPFYNEQFF. CDR3 nucleotide sequence: TGCGCCAGCAGCCAATCCCAGGGTCCGTTCTACAATGAGCAGTTCTTC.

At least ten counts were recorded for this clonotype. The chain couples TRBV7-2 to TRBJ1-4; TRBD1 matches 7 bases. The trim removed 1 base at V and 4 bases at J, leaving 3 bases unmatched. This CDR3 comprises 15 residues. Germline V gene data show CDR1 as SGHTA and CDR2 as FQGNSA. The CDR3 DNA sequence: TGTGCCAGCAGCTTAGGGGGACAGATTAATGAAAAACTGTTTTTT. Its protein is CASSLGGQINEKLFF. The whole variable domain, filled in from reference TRBV7-2 and TRBJ1-4, reads GAGVSQSPSNKVTEKGKDVELRCDPISGHTALYWYRQSLGQGLEFLIYFQGNSAPDKSGLPSDRFSAERTGGSVSTLTIQRTQQEDSAVYLCASSLGGQINEKLFFGSGTQLSVL.

This clonotype was seen at least ten times. The genes are TRBV5-1 and TRBJ2-3; TRBD1 is a possible D gene (6 bases). Germline loops: CDR1 SGHRS, CDR2 YFSETQ. The CDR3 totals 14 residues. V lost 3 bases and J 7 bases, leaving 15 bases between the germline ends. The chain's CDR3 is CASSYPGDTYTQYF. CDR3 DNA sequence: TGCGCCAGCAGCTATCCCGGGGACACCTATACGCAGTATTTT.

The V gene is TRBV28, the J gene TRBJ1-2, with a possible D match to TRBD1 (5 bases). Germline loops: CDR1 MDHEN, CDR2 SYDVKM. The V end was cut by 5 bases, the J end by 6 bases, with 13 bases between. This CDR3 has 13 amino acids. CDR3 amino acids: CASSQGRDHGYTF. The DNA for the CDR3 is TGTGCCAGCAGTCAAGGACGGGACCATGGCTACACCTTC.

This clonotype has ten or more counts. The chain combines TRBV2 with TRBJ2-7; D might be TRBD2 (6 bases). The CDR3 has 14 amino acids. The V and J ends lost 4 bases and 4 bases respectively, with 14 bases between them. Per the germline V gene, CDR1 is SNHLY and CDR2 is FYNNEI. CDR3 sequence (DNA): TGTGCCAGCAGTGGTTTGCGGGGCGGGTACGAGCAGTACTTC. Amino acids: CASSGLRGGYEQYF.

This clonotype occurred a few times. A clone one base away is much larger, so this may be a read error. The V gene is TRBV12-3 or TRBV12-4, the J gene TRBJ2-1; the D gene could be TRBD1 or TRBD2 (5 bases each). Trimming removed 6 bases at V and 12 bases at J, with 30 bases between. The CDR3 has 17 amino acids. CDR3 DNA sequence: TGTGCCAGCAGCTGGATGGGGTCTACTGGGGCGTCCCGGGGGCAGTTCTTC. This encodes CASSWMGSTGASRGQFF.

This clonotype showed up just a few times. The chain uses TRBV15 and TRBJ2-1; 8 nucleotides align to TRBD2. Trimming took 9 bases from V and 6 from J; bases not matched to a gene: 7. This CDR3 has 13 amino acids. Germline values: CDR1 LNHNV, CDR2 YYDKDF (reference sequence). The CDR3: CATAGLVRNEQFF. The CDR3 DNA sequence: TGTGCCACAGCGGGACTAGTCCGCAATGAGCAGTTCTTC.

This clonotype was counted many times. This chain joins TRBV27 and TRBJ2-6, with D maybe TRBD2 (6 bases). CDR1 MNHEY and CDR2 SMNVEV come from the germline V gene (reference sequence). The CDR3 consists of 16 residues. The V end lost 7 bases, the J end lost 1 base, and 14 bases lay between the germline ends. CDR3 DNA: TGTGCCAGCACCCTAATGGCGGGGTCTGGGGCCAACGTCCTGACTTTC. Translated, it gives CASTLMAGSGANVLTF.

This clonotype was detected only a few times. The chain recombines TRBV25-1 with TRBJ2-3; D is undetermined. The CDR3 loop spans 11 amino acids. Germline CDR1 and CDR2: MGHDK and SYGVNS. V dropped 4 bases and J dropped 11 bases, with 10 bases sitting between them. The chain's CDR3 is CASSGSPKQYF. CDR3 nucleotides: TGTGCCAGCAGTGGGAGTCCCAAGCAGTATTTT. Filled out from reference TRBV25-1 and TRBJ2-3, the complete variable domain reads EADIYQTPRYLVIGTGKKITLECSQTMGHDKMYWYQQDPGMELHLIHYSYGVNSTEKGDLSSESTVSRIRTEHFPLTLESARPSHTSQYLCASSGSPKQYFGPGTRLTVL.

V usage is TRBV28 and J usage is TRBJ1-1; no clear D. The CDR3 is 14 amino acids. Per the germline V gene, CDR1 is MDHEN and CDR2 is SYDVKM. Trimming pared 6 bases from V and 5 bases from J, leaving 16 bases between. CDR3 sequence reads: CASRGMRPKTEAFF. The DNA of the CDR3 is TGTGCCAGCAGGGGTATGCGACCCAAGACTGAAGCTTTCTTT.

Only a few counts were recorded for this clonotype. The CDR3 nucleotides read TGTGCCAGCAGTTACAGTTGGGGACTAAACAATGAGCAGTTCTTC. The encoded protein is CASSYSWGLNNEQFF. This chain joins TRBV6-2 or TRBV6-3 and TRBJ2-1; 7 nucleotides align to TRBD2. J lost 5 bases, V lost 2 bases, and 6 bases had no gene match. Germline V gene lookup returns CDR1 MNHEY and CDR2 SVGEGT. CDR3 length: 15 residues.

Comment on this clonotype: A much larger clone lies one base from this, so it may be a read error. The CDR3 nucleotides are TGCAGTGCCCCTCGAGCGGGAGGGCTCGACGAGCAGTACTTC. It codes for CSAPRAGGLDEQYF. The rearrangement joins TRBV20-1 to TRBJ2-7, with 10 nucleotides matching TRBD2. Germline loops: CDR1 DFQATT, CDR2 SNEGSKA (reference sequence). J gave up 5 bases and V 6 bases, and 10 bases lay outside the gene matches. This CDR3 has 14 amino acids.

This clonotype was detected only a few times. The J gene is TRBJ1-3, the V gene TRBV6-2 or TRBV6-3, with no clear D. Per the germline V gene, CDR1 is MNHEY and CDR2 is SVGEGT. V was shortened by 9 bases and J by 4 bases, with 10 bases between the two germline ends. This CDR3 has 12 amino acids. This chain's CDR3 is CARHTGGNTIYF. In nucleotides, the CDR3 is TGTGCCAGACACACGGGGGGAAACACCATATATTTT.